The source of this TCR beta chain is a study of blood T cell repertoires in COVID-19 (TCRdb year 2020). Turning to the overall study: The collaborator samples originated in the United States, Italy and Spain and spanned the acute and convalescent phases of COVID-19. The material from the prospective study consisted of cDNA or gDNA derived from T cells, B-cell-depleted T cells, or PBMCs. Samples came from the ongoing ImmuneRACE study (first 160 participants) plus 1,254 subjects from 6 global collaborators. The sample metadata nearly always contained a de-identified subject ID, COVID-19 status, age in years and sex. Deeply sampled blood TCRbeta repertoires from subjects exposed to, actively infected with, or recovered from COVID-19 were included in the dataset. The repertoires were released in a freely available public database intended as a resource for research on the immune response to SARS-CoV-2. Where available, HLA class I and class II types were taken from metadata supplied by the sample provider and were not determined by assay-based typing. What the authors observed across the whole study: Clinical and demographic metadata were provided uncurated, with the amount varying by source and participant.

TCRbeta CDR3 regions were amplified from genomic DNA by means of the immunoSEQ Assay, a bias-controlled multiplex PCR. Per the source publication's procedure: The number of nucleated cells in each sample was estimated from the amplification of reference gene primers within the assay. Sequence reads were collapsed and filtered to measure the absolute abundance of every unique TCRbeta CDR3 rearrangement. For each sample, productive Simpson clonality was calculated as the square root of Simpson's diversity index across productive rearrangements. TCRdb holds this immuneACCESS table with in-frame rearrangements only. Some clones are missing; in checked studies, unresolved V genes explain under half, and the rest has no known cause. V and J calls and clone size follow that table, whereas D and trimming were derived from the DNA. The sample data list about 50,000 clones, and roughly 90% of these were observed just once. The ten largest account for around 20% of the sample.

There are 15 amino acids in the CDR3, from cysteine to phenylalanine inclusive. Kept here is only the CDR3 DNA, which spans 45 bases and is read in frame from base 1. V has 10 bases trimmed and J has 0 bases trimmed; junction bases matching no gene number 9. The germline V gene sets CDR1 to SGHTA and CDR2 to FQGNSA. Each collaborating institution followed its own protocols to collect whole blood in K2EDTA tubes. For TCRbeta analysis, collaborators shipped samples in one of three forms: frozen whole blood, isolated PBMCs, or DNA extracted from either of those sample types. Of note for this clone: What this receptor recognizes is not known. Base qualities are not provided; no much larger clone lies one nucleotide away.

The sequencing input was peripheral blood. The receptor comes from a human donor in a cohort sampled during active COVID-19. The sequence is built from TRBV7-2 and TRBJ1-2, with 9 junctional bases fitting TRBD1. The bases are TGTGCCAACATCAGGGACAGGGCGTCTAACTATGGCTACACCTTC. It codes for CANIRDRASNYGYTF.